This T cell receptor (beta chain) was recorded in a study of molecular identifiers for immune sequencing clone quantification. The length of the CDR3 is 19 residues. Germline V gene data show CDR1 as DFQATT and CDR2 as SNEGSKA (reference sequence). Unmatched junction bases numbered 14, after V lost 2 bases and J lost 1 base. This clonotype was counted many times. The use of previously described methods and listed TCR primers produced the bulk TCR libraries. TCRdb called the PCR reads again in MiXCR, with one record for every CDR3 protein. Of about 640,000 distinct CDR3 sequences in the sample, 20% were seen once.

Source material: naive CD8+ T cells from blood, with Jurkat cell RNA spiked in. The subset denotes: FACS-sorted CD8+CD4-CCR7+CD45RA+ naive T cells. This chain uses TRBV20-1 with TRBJ2-6, with 7 nucleotides matching TRBD1. The TCR originated in a human donor in good health. Some libraries in this study had Jurkat cell RNA spiked in. CDR3 in amino acids: CSARSIRRQGESGANVLTF. CDR3 sequence (DNA): TGCAGTGCTAGAAGTATCCGTCGACAGGGAGAGTCTGGGGCCAACGTCCTGACTTTC.